Sequencing of this T cell receptor beta chain was carried out in a study of shared clonotypes between healthy human individuals. In regard to this clone: The antigen remains undetermined.

Every subset's genomic DNA went evenly onto several immunoSEQ plates. Repertoires were generated with immunoSEQ multiplex PCR, while TCRdb's copy carries only in-frame clones and drops some. The sample records over 400,000 clones, over 70% being singletons. Study-level points and caveats: Genetic and exposure-history diversity was limited by the small donor number.

All the donors were Caucasian adults who lived in Nashville, Tennessee. The CDR3 runs to 13 residues. V was clipped by 4 bases and J by 2 bases, with 12 bases between them. Per the germline V gene, CDR1 is GTSNPN and CDR2 is SVGIG (reference sequence). Sample: PBMCs. This sequence was found in a woman aged 40 to 50 in good health. Some clones in this sample may be carry-over from other donors' samples. This sequence joins TRBV30 and TRBJ2-7, with D possibly TRBD1 on 5 matching bases. CDR3 sequence reads: CAWTGHLTYEQYF. CDR3 sequence (DNA): TGTGCCTGGACCGGACATTTGACCTACGAGCAGTACTTC.